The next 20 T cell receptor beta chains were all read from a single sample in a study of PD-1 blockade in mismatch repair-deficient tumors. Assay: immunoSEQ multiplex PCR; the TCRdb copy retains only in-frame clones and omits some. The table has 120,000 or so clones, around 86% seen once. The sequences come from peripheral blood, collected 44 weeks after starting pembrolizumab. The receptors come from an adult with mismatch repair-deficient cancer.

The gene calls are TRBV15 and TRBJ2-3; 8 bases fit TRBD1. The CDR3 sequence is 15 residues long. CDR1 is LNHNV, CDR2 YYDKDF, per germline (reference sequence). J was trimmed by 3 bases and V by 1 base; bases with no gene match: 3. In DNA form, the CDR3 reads TGTGCCACCAGCAGAGTAGACAGGGGAACAGATACGCAGTATTTT. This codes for CATSRVDRGTDTQYF.

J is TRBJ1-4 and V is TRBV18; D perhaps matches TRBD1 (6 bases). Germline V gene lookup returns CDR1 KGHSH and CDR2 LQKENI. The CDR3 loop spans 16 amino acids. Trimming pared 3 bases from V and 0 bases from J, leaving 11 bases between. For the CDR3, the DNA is TGTGCCAGCTCACCGCAGGGGATTGCAACTAATGAAAAACTGTTTTTT. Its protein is CASSPQGIATNEKLFF.

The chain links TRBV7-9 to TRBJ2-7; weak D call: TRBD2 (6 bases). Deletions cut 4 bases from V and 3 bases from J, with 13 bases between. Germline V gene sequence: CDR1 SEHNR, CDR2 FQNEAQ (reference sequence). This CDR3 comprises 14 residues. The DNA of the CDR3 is TGTGCCAGCAGCTCCACGGGGGACGGCTACGAGCAGTACTTC. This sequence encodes CASSSTGDGYEQYF.

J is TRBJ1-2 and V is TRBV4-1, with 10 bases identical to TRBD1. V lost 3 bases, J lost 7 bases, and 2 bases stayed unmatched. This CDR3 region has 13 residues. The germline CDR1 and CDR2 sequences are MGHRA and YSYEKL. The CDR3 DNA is TGCGCCAGCAGCCACGGACAGGGGGTTGGCTACACCTTC. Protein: CASSHGQGVGYTF.

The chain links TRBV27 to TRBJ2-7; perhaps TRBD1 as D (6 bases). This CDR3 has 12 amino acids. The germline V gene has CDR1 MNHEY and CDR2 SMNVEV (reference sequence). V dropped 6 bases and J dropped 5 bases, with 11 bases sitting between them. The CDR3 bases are TGTGCCAGCAGCACGGGACAAGACGAGCAGTACTTC. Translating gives CASSTGQDEQYF.

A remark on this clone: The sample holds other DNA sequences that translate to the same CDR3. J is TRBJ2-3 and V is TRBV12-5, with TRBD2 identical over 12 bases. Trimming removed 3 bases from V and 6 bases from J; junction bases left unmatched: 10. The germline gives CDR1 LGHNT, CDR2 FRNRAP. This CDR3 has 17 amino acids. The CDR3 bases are TGTGCTAGTGGTTTTCCTGGACTAGCGGGACCCCCGGATACGCAGTATTTT. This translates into CASGFPGLAGPPDTQYF. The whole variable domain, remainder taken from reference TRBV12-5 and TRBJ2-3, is DARVTQTPRHKVTEMGQEVTMRCQPILGHNTVFWYRQTMMQGLELLAYFRNRAPLDDSGMPKDRFSAEMPDATLATLKIQPSEPRDSAVYFCASGFPGLAGPPDTQYFGPGTRLTVL.

CDR3 sequence reads: CASQQGANPGWETQYF. The CDR3 DNA reads TGCGCCAGCCAGCAGGGGGCCAACCCCGGGTGGGAGACCCAGTACTTC. The V and J genes are TRBV5-1 and TRBJ2-5, with 8 nucleotides matching TRBD1. CDR3 size: 16 residues. With V trimmed by 7 bases and J by 5 bases, 16 bases remained unmatched. In germline, CDR1 is SGHRS, CDR2 YFSETQ.

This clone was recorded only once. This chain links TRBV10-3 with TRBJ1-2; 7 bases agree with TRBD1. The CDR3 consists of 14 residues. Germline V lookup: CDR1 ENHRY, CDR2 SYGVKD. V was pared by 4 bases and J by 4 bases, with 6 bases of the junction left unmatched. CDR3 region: CAISAPGTAYGYTF. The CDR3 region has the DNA TGTGCCATCAGTGCCCCCGGGACAGCCTATGGCTACACCTTC.

This chain's CDR3 is CASSPRQGASTGELFF. In nucleotides, the CDR3 is TGTGCCAGCAGTCCCCGACAGGGGGCGAGCACCGGGGAGCTGTTTTTT. The genes are TRBV27 and TRBJ2-2, with 10 bases matching TRBD1. Germline V gene sequence: CDR1 MNHEY, CDR2 SMNVEV (reference sequence). This CDR3 has 16 amino acids. The trim removed 5 bases at V and 4 bases at J, leaving 7 bases unmatched.

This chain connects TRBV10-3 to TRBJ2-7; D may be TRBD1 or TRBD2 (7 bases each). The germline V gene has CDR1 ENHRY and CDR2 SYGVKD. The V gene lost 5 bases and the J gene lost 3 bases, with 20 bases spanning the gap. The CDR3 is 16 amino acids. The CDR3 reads CAISNWGGGAFYEQYF. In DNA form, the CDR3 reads TGTGCCATCAGTAATTGGGGAGGGGGCGCGTTCTACGAGCAGTACTTC.

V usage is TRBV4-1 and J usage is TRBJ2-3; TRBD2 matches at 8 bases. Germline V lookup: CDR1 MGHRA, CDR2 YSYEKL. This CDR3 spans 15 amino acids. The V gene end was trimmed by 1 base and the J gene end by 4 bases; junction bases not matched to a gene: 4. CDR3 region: CASSQAGGLSDTQYF. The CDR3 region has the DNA TGCGCCAGCAGCCAAGCGGGAGGGCTTTCAGATACGCAGTATTTT.

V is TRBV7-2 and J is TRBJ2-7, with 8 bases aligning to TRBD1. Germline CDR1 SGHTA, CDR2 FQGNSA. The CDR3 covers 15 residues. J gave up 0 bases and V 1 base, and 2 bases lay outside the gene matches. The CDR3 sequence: CASSLGGQASYEQYF. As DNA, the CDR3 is TGTGCCAGCAGCTTAGGGGGACAGGCCTCCTACGAGCAGTACTTC.

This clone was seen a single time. The CDR3 nucleotides read TGTGCCATCAGTGAGTCTGGACTAGTAGAGACCCAGTACTTC. Its protein is CAISESGLVETQYF. The J gene is TRBJ2-5, the V gene TRBV10-3; TRBD2 agrees at 7 bases. The trim removed 0 bases at V and 4 bases at J, leaving 2 bases unmatched. CDR1 and CDR2 (germline): ENHRY, SYGVKD. This CDR3 comprises 14 residues.

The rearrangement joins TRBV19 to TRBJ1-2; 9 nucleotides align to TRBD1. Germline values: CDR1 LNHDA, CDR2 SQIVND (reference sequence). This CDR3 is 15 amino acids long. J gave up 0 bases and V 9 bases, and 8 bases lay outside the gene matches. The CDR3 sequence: CASRDRDTPNYGYTF. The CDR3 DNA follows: TGTGCCAGCAGGGACAGGGATACCCCTAACTATGGCTACACCTTC.

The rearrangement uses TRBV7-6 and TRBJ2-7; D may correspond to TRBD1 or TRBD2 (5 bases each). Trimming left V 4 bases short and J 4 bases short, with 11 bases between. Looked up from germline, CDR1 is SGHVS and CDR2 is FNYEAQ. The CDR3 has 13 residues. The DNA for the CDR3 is TGTGCCAGCAGCTGGGGGAAGGAGTACGAGCAGTACTTC. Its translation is CASSWGKEYEQYF.

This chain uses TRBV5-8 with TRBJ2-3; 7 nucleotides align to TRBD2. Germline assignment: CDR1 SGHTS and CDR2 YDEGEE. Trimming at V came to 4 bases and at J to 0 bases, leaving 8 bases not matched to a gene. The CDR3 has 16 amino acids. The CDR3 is CASSLAQRESTDTQYF. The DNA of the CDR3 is TGTGCCAGCAGCCTGGCCCAGCGGGAAAGCACAGATACGCAGTATTTT.

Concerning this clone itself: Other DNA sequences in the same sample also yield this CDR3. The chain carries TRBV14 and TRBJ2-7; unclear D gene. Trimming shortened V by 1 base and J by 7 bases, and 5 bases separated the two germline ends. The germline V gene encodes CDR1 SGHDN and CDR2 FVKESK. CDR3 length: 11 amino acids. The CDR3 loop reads CASSQGWEQYF. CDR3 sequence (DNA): TGTGCCAGCAGCCAAGGTTGGGAGCAGTACTTC.

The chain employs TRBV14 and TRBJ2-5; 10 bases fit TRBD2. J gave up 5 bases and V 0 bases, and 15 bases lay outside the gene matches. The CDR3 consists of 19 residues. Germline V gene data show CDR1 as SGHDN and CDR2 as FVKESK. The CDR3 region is CASSQDLFLAGVRWETQYF. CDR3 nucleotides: TGTGCCAGCAGCCAAGATCTGTTCCTAGCGGGAGTAAGGTGGGAGACCCAGTACTTC.

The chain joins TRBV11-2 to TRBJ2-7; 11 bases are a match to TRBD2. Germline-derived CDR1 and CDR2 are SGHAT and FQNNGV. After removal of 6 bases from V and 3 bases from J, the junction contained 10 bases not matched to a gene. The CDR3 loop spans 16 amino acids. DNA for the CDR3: TGTGCCAGCAGTCCGCCTCCTAGCGGGAGGTTCTACGAGCAGTACTTC. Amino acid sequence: CASSPPPSGRFYEQYF. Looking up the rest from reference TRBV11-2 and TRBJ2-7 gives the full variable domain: EAGVAQSPRYKIIEKRQSVAFWCNPISGHATLYWYQQILGQGPKLLIQFQNNGVVDDSQLPKDRFSAERLKGVDSTLKIQPAKLEDSAVYLCASSPPPSGRFYEQYFGPGTRLTVT.

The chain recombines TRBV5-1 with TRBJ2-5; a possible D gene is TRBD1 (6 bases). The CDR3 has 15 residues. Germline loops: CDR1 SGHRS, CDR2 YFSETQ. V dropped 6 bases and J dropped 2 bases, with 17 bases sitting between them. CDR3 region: CASTQGGPYQETQYF. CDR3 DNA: TGCGCCAGCACCCAAGGGGGTCCCTATCAAGAGACCCAGTACTTC.